There are many counts of the clone carrying this T cell receptor beta chain. The antigen is unknown. The data are from a study of post-analysis software for immune sequencing data. Findings of the study overall: By F measure, samples from a shared preparation batch strongly co-clustered. Four or five TRBV segments, including TRBV5-6, TRBV5-1 and TRBV20-1, were more frequent in patients than controls.

Each TCR beta cDNA library carried unique molecular identifiers. The source material, 1 to 10 million T cells, gave rise to about 500,000 cDNA molecules. TCRdb itself ran the PCR reads through MiXCR, one entry per CDR3 protein. Altogether under 900,000 distinct CDR3 sequences are present, approximately 53% being singletons, with the ten largest covering approximately 4.2%. The J segment lost 5 bases and the V segment lost 6 bases, leaving 3 bases of the junction unmatched. Germline V gene data show CDR1 as SGHTA and CDR2 as FQGNSA. The CDR3 is 12 amino acids. The material sequenced was blood. J is TRBJ1-2 and V is TRBV7-2; 7 bases line up with TRBD1. The sequence was collected from a girl between 10 and 17 years old with multiple sclerosis. The CDR3 DNA reads TGTGCCAGCAGTTCCAGGGGGTATGGCTACACCTTC. The encoded protein is CASSSRGYGYTF.